These 20 T cell receptor beta chains originate from one sample sequenced in a study of identical twins. TCRdb recomputed calls from the 5' RACE reads with MiXCR, one row per CDR3 protein. The sample lists some 500,000 distinct CDR3 sequences, approximately 15% occurring once. The data also belong to a second study, concerning yellow fever vaccine responses in identical twins.

Material: CD4+ T cells sorted from blood. These receptors originate from a woman between 18 and 30 years old in good health.

This clonotype appeared a few times. The V and J genes are TRBV18 and TRBJ2-7; perhaps TRBD2 as D (6 bases). Germline CDR1 reads KGHSH; CDR2 reads LQKENI. Trimming removed 0 bases from V and 4 bases from J, with 13 bases in between. The CDR3 is made up of 15 amino acids. This CDR3 is CASSPPSGLQYEQYF. The CDR3 bases are TGTGCCAGCTCACCACCTTCGGGACTTCAATACGAGCAGTACTTC. Full variable domain (rest looked up from reference TRBV18 and TRBJ2-7): NAGVMQNPRHLVRRRGQEARLRCSPMKGHSHVYWYRQLPEEGLKFMVYLQKENIIDESGMPKERFSAEFPKEGPSILRIQQVVRGDSAAYFCASSPPSGLQYEQYFGPGTRLTVT.

The chain combines TRBV7-2 with TRBJ2-6; D unclear. The CDR3 covers 15 residues. The germline V and J ends were trimmed by 5 bases and 0 bases, with 8 bases remaining between them. Per the germline V gene, CDR1 is SGHTA and CDR2 is FQGNSA. The CDR3 sequence: CASSPMVSGANVLTF. The DNA of the CDR3 is TGTGCCAGCAGCCCCATGGTCTCTGGGGCCAACGTCCTGACTTTC.

This chain uses TRBV10-3 with TRBJ2-1; D tentatively fits TRBD1 or TRBD2 (6 bases each). V lost 9 bases, J lost 7 bases, and 22 bases lay in between. The CDR3 has 15 amino acids. CDR1 and CDR2 (germline): ENHRY, SYGVKD. CDR3: CAMTSGAPGKNEQFF. DNA of the CDR3: TGTGCCATGACGTCGGGGGCGCCTGGTAAAAATGAGCAGTTCTTC.

The chain uses TRBV5-8 and TRBJ1-1; D unresolved. The CDR3 loop spans 15 amino acids. From germline, CDR1 is SGHTS and CDR2 YDEGEE. Trimming left V 6 bases short and J 4 bases short, with 19 bases between. CDR3 residues: CASTDRQRIGTEAFF. For the CDR3, the DNA is TGTGCCAGCACGGATCGACAAAGGATTGGCACTGAAGCTTTCTTT.

This clonotype was counted ten times or more. V gene TRBV12-3 or TRBV12-4 combines with J gene TRBJ2-1; TRBD2 aligns across 10 bases. The CDR3 sequence is 14 residues long. V lost 6 bases to trimming and J lost 6 bases; unmatched junction nucleotides: 5. CDR3 residues: CASRSSGSGNEQFF. DNA of the CDR3: TGTGCCAGCAGGTCTAGCGGGAGTGGCAATGAGCAGTTCTTC.

This clonotype appeared a few times. This CDR3 reads CASSWIDYTDTQYF. CDR3 bases: TGTGCCAGCAGTTGGATCGATTATACGGATACGCAGTATTTT. This chain joins TRBV14 and TRBJ2-3; the D is unclear. V lost 6 bases, J lost 6 bases, and 16 bases lay in between. Germline lookup yields CDR1 SGHDN and CDR2 FVKESK. The CDR3 extends over 14 amino acids.

V usage is TRBV19 and J usage is TRBJ2-7; D remains unclear. The germline gives CDR1 LNHDA, CDR2 SQIVND (reference sequence). V lost 5 bases to trimming and J lost 5 bases, with 16 bases between them. This CDR3 region has 14 residues. The CDR3 sequence is CASSFLDGGNEQYF. CDR3 bases: TGTGCCAGTAGTTTCCTAGATGGTGGGAACGAGCAGTACTTC.

The chain is built from TRBV11-2 and TRBJ1-5, with a weak D call TRBD1 (6 bases). Trimming shortened V by 5 bases and J by 6 bases, and 23 bases separated the two germline ends. This CDR3 has 17 residues. Germline CDR1 reads SGHAT; CDR2 reads FQNNGV. CDR3 nucleotides: TGTGCCAGCAGCCCCGGGGCGGGGGGCGCGGATCGTCAGCCCCAGCATTTT. Protein: CASSPGAGGADRQPQHF. Looking up the rest from reference TRBV11-2 and TRBJ1-5 gives the full variable domain: EAGVAQSPRYKIIEKRQSVAFWCNPISGHATLYWYQQILGQGPKLLIQFQNNGVVDDSQLPKDRFSAERLKGVDSTLKIQPAKLEDSAVYLCASSPGAGGADRQPQHFGDGTRLSIL.

The rearrangement uses TRBV3-1 and TRBJ2-2; 8 bases agree with TRBD2. This CDR3 region has 15 residues. Unmatched junction bases numbered 8, after V lost 6 bases and J lost 5 bases. CDR1 is LGHDT, CDR2 YNNKEL, per germline (reference sequence). In DNA, the CDR3 is TGTGCCAGCAGGCTCTTAGCGGGGTATACCGGGGAGCTGTTTTTT. Protein sequence: CASRLLAGYTGELFF.

This clonotype was recorded at least ten times. This chain links TRBV4-3 with TRBJ2-3, with D unclear. Looked up from germline, CDR1 is LGHNA and CDR2 is YSLEER. The V and J ends lost 0 bases and 2 bases respectively, with 9 bases between them. The CDR3 length is 15 residues. The CDR3 sequence: CASSQERRPTDTQYF. CDR3 coding DNA: TGCGCCAGCAGCCAAGAGCGGCGGCCCACAGATACGCAGTATTTT.

This clonotype turned up a few times. The CDR3, as DNA: TGTGCCAGCAGCTTAACTCTAGGGGTGGAGAAGACCCAGTACTTC. This translates into CASSLTLGVEKTQYF. This chain joins TRBV11-2 and TRBJ2-5; D may be TRBD1 (5 bases). Trimming shortened V by 2 bases and J by 6 bases, and 16 bases separated the two germline ends. The CDR3 is 15 residues long. Germline CDR1 SGHAT, CDR2 FQNNGV.

The sample holds a few counts of this clonotype. The rearrangement links TRBV27 to TRBJ2-6; D is undetermined. Germline V lookup: CDR1 MNHEY, CDR2 SMNVEV (reference sequence). This CDR3 spans 17 amino acids. Trimming left V 8 bases short and J 0 bases short, with 17 bases between. The CDR3 region is CASETVGSFSGANVLTF. The CDR3 DNA is TGTGCCAGCGAAACCGTTGGCTCTTTCTCTGGGGCCAACGTCCTGACTTTC.

This clonotype occurred once. This chain connects TRBV6-6 to TRBJ2-7, with 8 bases matching TRBD1. V was clipped by 10 bases and J by 5 bases; unmatched bases: 7. The CDR3 spans 12 residues. Germline V gene data show CDR1 as MNHNY and CDR2 as SVGAGI (reference sequence). CDR3 protein: CATKTGGNEQYF. As DNA, the CDR3 is TGTGCCACCAAAACAGGGGGGAACGAGCAGTACTTC.

This clonotype was detected only a few times. This CDR3 is CASSPSLEDRVNEKLFF. The DNA of the CDR3 is TGCGCCAGCAGCCCCTCACTTGAAGACAGGGTTAATGAAAAACTGTTTTTT. The chain couples TRBV4-1 to TRBJ1-4; 7 bases map to TRBD1. Germline CDR1 and CDR2: MGHRA and YSYEKL. The CDR3 runs to 17 residues. The V and J ends lost 4 bases and 4 bases, in that order; junction bases with no gene match: 12.

This clonotype is a singleton in its sample. This chain uses TRBV18 with TRBJ2-3, with TRBD1 as a possible D gene (5 bases). Per germline, CDR1 KGHSH and CDR2 LQKENI. There are 15 residues in the CDR3. Trimming cost V 3 bases and J 2 bases, with 12 bases left between them. The CDR3 nucleotides are TGTGCCAGCTCACCTTTGGGCAGGGTCACAGATACGCAGTATTTT. Protein sequence: CASSPLGRVTDTQYF.

In its sample, this clonotype was seen a few times. This sequence joins TRBV6-1 and TRBJ1-1, with D perhaps TRBD1 (6 bases). There are 15 residues in the CDR3. Per germline, CDR1 MNHNS and CDR2 SASEGT. Trimming removed 5 bases from V and 1 base from J, with 14 bases in between. Here the CDR3 reads CASSRGRAANTEAFF. The CDR3 bases are TGTGCCAGCAGTCGGGGGCGGGCAGCGAACACTGAAGCTTTCTTT.

The V call is TRBV12-3 or TRBV12-4, the J call TRBJ1-1; D call uncertain. CDR3 size: 13 residues. V lost 6 bases and J 4 bases, leaving 12 bases between the germline ends. CDR3 protein: CASSTTGITEAFF. For the CDR3, the DNA is TGTGCCAGCAGCACAACGGGGATCACTGAAGCTTTCTTT.

The J gene is TRBJ2-2, the V gene TRBV7-8, with 14 bases matching TRBD2. The V gene's germline CDR1 is SGHVS and CDR2 FQNEAQ. The length of the CDR3 is 17 residues. V dropped 5 bases and J dropped 6; count of bases not matched to a gene: 8. Here the CDR3 reads CASSTDPGLAGAGELFF. CDR3 DNA: TGTGCCAGCAGCACCGACCCGGGACTAGCGGGAGCCGGGGAGCTGTTTTTT.

This clonotype was picked up a small number of times. The rearrangement links TRBV28 to TRBJ2-5, with D perhaps matching TRBD1 or TRBD2 (7 bases each). This CDR3 has 14 amino acids. Trimming took 6 bases from V and 4 from J, leaving 15 bases between them. Looked up from germline, CDR1 is MDHEN and CDR2 is SYDVKM. In DNA form, the CDR3 reads TGTGCCAGCAGGAACGCAGGGGGGGGAGAGACCCAGTACTTC. This translates into CASRNAGGGETQYF.

In its sample, this clonotype was seen a few times. This chain joins TRBV6-1 and TRBJ2-7, with TRBD1 identical over 7 bases. This CDR3 comprises 17 residues. V shed 6 bases and J 2 bases; nucleotides not matched to a gene: 16. Germline assignment: CDR1 MNHNS and CDR2 SASEGT. As DNA, the CDR3 is TGTGCCAGCAGCCATAATTCCAGGGGGTCGTCAACCTACGAGCAGTACTTC. Protein: CASSHNSRGSSTYEQYF.